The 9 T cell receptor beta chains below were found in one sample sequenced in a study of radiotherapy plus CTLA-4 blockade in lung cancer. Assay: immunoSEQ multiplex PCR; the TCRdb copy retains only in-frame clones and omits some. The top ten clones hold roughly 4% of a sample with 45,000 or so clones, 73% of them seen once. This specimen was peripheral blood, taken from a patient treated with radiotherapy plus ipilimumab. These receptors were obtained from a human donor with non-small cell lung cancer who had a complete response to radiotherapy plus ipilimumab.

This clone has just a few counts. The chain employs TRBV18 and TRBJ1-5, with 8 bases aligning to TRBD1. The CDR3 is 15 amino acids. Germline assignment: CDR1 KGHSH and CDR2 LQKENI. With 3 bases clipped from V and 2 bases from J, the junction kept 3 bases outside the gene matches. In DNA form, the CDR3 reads TGTGCCAGCTCACCTACAGGGGGTGGCAATCAGCCCCAGCATTTT. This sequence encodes CASSPTGGGNQPQHF.

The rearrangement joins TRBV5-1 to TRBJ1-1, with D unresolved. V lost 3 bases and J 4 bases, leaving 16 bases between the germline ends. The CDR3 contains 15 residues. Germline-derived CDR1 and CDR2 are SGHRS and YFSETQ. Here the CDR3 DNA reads TGCGCCAGCAGCTGGGGTCGGGGTTTGAGCACTGAAGCTTTCTTT. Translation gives CASSWGRGLSTEAFF.

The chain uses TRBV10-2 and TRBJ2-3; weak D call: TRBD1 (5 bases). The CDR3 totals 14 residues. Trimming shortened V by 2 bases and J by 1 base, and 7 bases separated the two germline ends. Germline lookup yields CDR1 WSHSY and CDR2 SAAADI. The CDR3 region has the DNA TGCGCCAGCAGTGAGGTGGGGCGCACAGATACGCAGTATTTT. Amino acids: CASSEVGRTDTQYF.

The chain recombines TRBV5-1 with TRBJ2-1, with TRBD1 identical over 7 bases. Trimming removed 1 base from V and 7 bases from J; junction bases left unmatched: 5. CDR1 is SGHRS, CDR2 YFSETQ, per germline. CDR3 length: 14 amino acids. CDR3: CASSLLQGLNEQFF. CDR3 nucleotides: TGCGCCAGCAGCTTGTTACAGGGGTTAAATGAGCAGTTCTTC.

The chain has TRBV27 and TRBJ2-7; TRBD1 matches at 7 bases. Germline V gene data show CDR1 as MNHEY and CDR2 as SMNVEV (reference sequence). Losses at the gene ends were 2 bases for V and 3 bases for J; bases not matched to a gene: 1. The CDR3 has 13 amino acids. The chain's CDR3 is CASSLDRDYEQYF. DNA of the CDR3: TGTGCCAGCAGTTTAGACAGGGACTACGAGCAGTACTTC.

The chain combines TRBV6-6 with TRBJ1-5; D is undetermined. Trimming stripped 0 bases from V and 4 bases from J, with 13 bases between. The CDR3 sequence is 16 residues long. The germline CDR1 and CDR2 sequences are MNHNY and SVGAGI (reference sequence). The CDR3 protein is CASSYSGRATNQPQHF. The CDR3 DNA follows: TGTGCCAGCAGTTACTCGGGGAGGGCGACTAATCAGCCCCAGCATTTT.

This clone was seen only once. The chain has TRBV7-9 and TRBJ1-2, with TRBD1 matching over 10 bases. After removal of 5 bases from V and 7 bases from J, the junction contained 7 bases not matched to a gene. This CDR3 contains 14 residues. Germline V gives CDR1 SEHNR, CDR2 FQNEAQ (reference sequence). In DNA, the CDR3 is TGTGCCAGCAGCGGGGACAGGGGAACGGGTGGCTACACCTTC. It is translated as CASSGDRGTGGYTF.

CDR3 DNA: TGTGCCAGTAGTCTGACTAGCCGGGACGAGCAGTACTTC. Residues: CASSLTSRDEQYF. The chain is built from TRBV19 and TRBJ2-7; TRBD2 agrees at 7 bases. Trimming took 5 bases from V and 5 from J; bases not matched to a gene: 6. Germline loops: CDR1 LNHDA, CDR2 SQIVND (reference sequence). The CDR3 sequence is 13 residues long.

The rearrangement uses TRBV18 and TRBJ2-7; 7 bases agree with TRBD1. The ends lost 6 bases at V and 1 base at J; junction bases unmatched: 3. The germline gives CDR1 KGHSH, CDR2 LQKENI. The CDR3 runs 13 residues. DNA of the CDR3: TGTGCCAGCTCTCCGGACAGGTCCTACGAGCAGTACTTC. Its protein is CASSPDRSYEQYF.